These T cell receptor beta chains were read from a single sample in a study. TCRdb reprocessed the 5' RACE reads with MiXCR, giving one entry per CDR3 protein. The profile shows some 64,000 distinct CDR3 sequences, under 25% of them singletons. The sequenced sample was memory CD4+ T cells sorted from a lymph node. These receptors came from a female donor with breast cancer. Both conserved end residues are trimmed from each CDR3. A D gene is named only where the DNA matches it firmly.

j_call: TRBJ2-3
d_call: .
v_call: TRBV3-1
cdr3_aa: ASSQVTGNTQY

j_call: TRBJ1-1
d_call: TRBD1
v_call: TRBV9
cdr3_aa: ASSSGDRRAEAF

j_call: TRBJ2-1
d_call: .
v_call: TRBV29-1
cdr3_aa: SGHRGGHNGQV

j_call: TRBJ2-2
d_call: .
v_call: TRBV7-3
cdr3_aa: ASSPMGQGRGELF

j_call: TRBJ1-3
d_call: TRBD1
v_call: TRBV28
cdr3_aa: ASHGTGRGTIY

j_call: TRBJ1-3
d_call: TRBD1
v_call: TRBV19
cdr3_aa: ASSKLTGTGKSLSGNTIY

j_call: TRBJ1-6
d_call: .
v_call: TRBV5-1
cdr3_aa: ASSLEGDSPLH

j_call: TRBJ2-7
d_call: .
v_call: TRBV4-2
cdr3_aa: ASSQELTGGSGEQY

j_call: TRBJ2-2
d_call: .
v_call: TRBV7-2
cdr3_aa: ASSLYPPANTGELF

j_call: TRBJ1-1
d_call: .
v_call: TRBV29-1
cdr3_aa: SVAGGLEAF

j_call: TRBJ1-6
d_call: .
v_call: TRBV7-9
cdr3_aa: ASNIRGSPLH

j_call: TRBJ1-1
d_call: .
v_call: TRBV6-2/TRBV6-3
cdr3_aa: ASSYFPAVGEAF

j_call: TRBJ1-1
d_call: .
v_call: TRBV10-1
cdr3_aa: ASSDFVDGTEAF

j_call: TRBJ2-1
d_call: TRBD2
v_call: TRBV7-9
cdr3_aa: ASSLILAGYNEQF

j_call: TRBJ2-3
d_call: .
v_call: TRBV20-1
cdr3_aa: SAGRGQDGTDTQY

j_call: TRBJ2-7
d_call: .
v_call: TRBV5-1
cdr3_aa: ASSSNPGSSSYEQY

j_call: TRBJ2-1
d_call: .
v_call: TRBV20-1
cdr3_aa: SARDRRASNEQF

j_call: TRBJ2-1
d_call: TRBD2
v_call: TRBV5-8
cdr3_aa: ASSSIAGVGVNEQF

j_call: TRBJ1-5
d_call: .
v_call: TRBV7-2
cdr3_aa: ASSLGWGAANQPQH

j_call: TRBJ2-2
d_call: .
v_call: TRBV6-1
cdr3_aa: ASSEVVDNAGELF

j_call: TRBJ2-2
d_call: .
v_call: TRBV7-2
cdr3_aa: ASSLGGAQNTGELF

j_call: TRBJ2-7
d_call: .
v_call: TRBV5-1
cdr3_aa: ASSLGSSYEQY

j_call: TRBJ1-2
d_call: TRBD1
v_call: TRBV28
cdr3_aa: ASLTLTGGNYGYT

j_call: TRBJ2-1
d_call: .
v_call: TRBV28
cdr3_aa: ASSLGRLDEQF

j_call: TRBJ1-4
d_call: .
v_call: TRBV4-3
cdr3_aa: ASSQTGITNEKLF

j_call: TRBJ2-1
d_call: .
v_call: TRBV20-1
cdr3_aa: SEAGSYNEQF

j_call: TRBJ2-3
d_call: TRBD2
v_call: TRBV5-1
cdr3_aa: ASSPNSGGLTDTQY

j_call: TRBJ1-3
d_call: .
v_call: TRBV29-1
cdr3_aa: SGHLDSGNTIY

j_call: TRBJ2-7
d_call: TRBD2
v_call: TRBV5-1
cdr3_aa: ASSPSGGDYEQY

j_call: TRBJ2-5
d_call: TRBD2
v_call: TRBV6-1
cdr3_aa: ASRAVWASGHQETQY

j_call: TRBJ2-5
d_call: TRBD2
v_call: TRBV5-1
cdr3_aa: ASSLGPLAGGQETQY

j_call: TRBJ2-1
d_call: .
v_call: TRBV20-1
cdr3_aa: SPTKTGREYEQF

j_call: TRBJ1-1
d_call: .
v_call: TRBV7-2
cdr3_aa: ASSLMVGGGTEAF

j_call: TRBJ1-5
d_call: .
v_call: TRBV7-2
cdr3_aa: ASSSGLRGYQPQH

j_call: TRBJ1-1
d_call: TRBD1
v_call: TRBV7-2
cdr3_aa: ASSLVNRGEAF

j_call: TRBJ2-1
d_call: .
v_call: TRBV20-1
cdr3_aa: SAHGSNEQF

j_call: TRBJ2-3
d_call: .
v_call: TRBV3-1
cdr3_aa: ASSRSTERDTQY

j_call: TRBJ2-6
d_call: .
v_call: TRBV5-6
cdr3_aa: ASSLEKAGSGANVLT

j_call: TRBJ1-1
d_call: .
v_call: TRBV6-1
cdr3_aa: ASSATTGSLDTEAF

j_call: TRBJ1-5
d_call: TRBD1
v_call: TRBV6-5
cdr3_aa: ASSLGQGVGQPQH

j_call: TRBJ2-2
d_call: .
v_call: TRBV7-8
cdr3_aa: ASSPHTGELF

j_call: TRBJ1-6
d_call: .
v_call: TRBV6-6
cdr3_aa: ASSRIRDQASPLH

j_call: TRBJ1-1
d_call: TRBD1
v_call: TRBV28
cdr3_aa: ASSFPGQADTEAF

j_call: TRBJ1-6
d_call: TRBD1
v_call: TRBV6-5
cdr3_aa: ASSYQGTGTSPLH

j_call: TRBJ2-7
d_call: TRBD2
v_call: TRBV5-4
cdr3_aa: ASSQGTEGAGGSRQY

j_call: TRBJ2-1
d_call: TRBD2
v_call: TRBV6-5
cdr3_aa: ASSYSSSAGGGDEQF

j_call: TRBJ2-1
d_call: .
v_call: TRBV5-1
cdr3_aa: ASSFHPNEQF